The source of this T cell receptor beta chain is a study of control samples from healthy donors and cancer patients (dated by TCRdb to the early 2020s). In the case of this clone: Its antigen is still unknown. No per-base quality is available; no much larger clone lies one base away.

Receptor libraries were prepared by the immunoSEQ multiplex PCR assay. Not all clones reach the TCRdb copy of this immuneACCESS table, which keeps in-frame sequences only. Checked studies attribute under half of the gap to unresolved V genes and leave the rest unexplained. The sample contains about 86,000 clones, 85% to 95% of them found a single time. Approximately 1.5% of the sample is held by the ten biggest clonotypes. Inclusive of the bounding cysteine and phenylalanine, the CDR3 is 16 residues long. Kept here is only the CDR3 DNA, which spans 48 bases and is read in frame from base 1. The V end gives up 4 bases and the J end 2 bases, leaving 5 bases in the junction not matched to a gene. CDR1 and CDR2 are read off the germline V gene as MNHEY and SVGAGI.

The V gene is TRBV6-5 and the J gene is TRBJ2-3; 11 bases in the junction line up with TRBD2. This clonotype was obtained from a woman between 25 and 40 years old in good health. The sequenced material came from blood. CDR3 protein: CASSSGLAEYTDTQYF. The DNA reads TGTGCCAGCAGTTCGGGACTAGCGGAGTACACAGATACGCAGTATTTT.